Below are 23 T cell receptor beta chains sequenced from a single sample in a study of monozygotic twins with inflammatory bowel disease. TCRdb reprocessed the 5' RACE reads and keeps a single row for each CDR3 protein, giving no DNA. The clone table shows around 140,000 distinct CDR3 sequences, with the ten largest holding about 1.2%. Sequenced material: blood. Receptors were obtained from a human donor with ulcerative colitis or Crohn's disease, or a healthy co-twin of an affected twin (not recorded which).

The chain carries TRBV12-3 or TRBV12-4 and TRBJ2-3; lacking DNA, the TRBD1 call made by TCRdb goes unchecked. The CDR3 totals 11 residues. CDR3 protein: CASGGLDTQYF.

This CDR3 reads CASSQDGREQEKLFF. The chain links TRBV3-1 to TRBJ1-4; lacking DNA, the TRBD1 call made by TCRdb goes unchecked. The CDR3 has 15 residues. Germline CDR1 reads LGHDT; CDR2 reads YNNKEL (reference sequence).

The chain links TRBV27 to TRBJ2-2. Germline assignment: CDR1 MNHEY and CDR2 SMNVEV (reference sequence). This CDR3 contains 14 residues. CDR3 loop: CASSFMVNTGELFF.

The rearrangement uses TRBV5-1 and TRBJ1-1; there is no DNA to check the TCRdb D call of TRBD1. CDR3 length: 16 amino acids. CDR1 SGHRS and CDR2 YFSETQ come from the germline V gene. The CDR3 here is CASSRNGQATITEAFF.

J is TRBJ2-1 and V is TRBV2. CDR1 SNHLY and CDR2 FYNNEI come from the germline V gene. The CDR3 covers 13 residues. The CDR3 reads CASRPKTNNEQFF.

The chain joins TRBV7-8 to TRBJ2-4; with no DNA, the TCRdb D assignment of TRBD2 cannot be verified. This CDR3 has 15 amino acids. Germline V gene sequence: CDR1 SGHVS, CDR2 FQNEAQ. CDR3 sequence: CASSPRLAEKNIQYF.

The chain is built from TRBV2 and TRBJ2-7; absent DNA, TCRdb's TRBD1 call cannot be checked. This CDR3 comprises 13 residues. The V gene's germline CDR1 is SNHLY and CDR2 FYNNEI. This chain's CDR3 is CASSRDGGYEQYF.

The chain employs TRBV5-5 and TRBJ2-1; the TCRdb call, TRBD2, lacks DNA for checking. The CDR3 totals 17 residues. Looked up from germline, CDR1 is SGHKS and CDR2 is YYEKEE (reference sequence). The CDR3 is CASSLGPVAGVKNEQFF.

V usage is TRBV7-3 and J usage is TRBJ2-7; as DNA is missing, the TRBD2 call by TCRdb cannot be tested. The CDR3 spans 15 residues. CDR1 is SGHTA, CDR2 FQGTGA, per germline. The CDR3 region is CASSRGLAGNYEQYF. Together with reference TRBV7-3 and TRBJ2-7, the CDR3 gives the full variable domain: GAGVSQTPSNKVTEKGKYVELRCDPISGHTALYWYRQSLGQGPEFLIYFQGTGAADDSGLPNDRFFAVRPEGSVSTLKIQRTERGDSAVYLCASSRGLAGNYEQYFGPGTRLTVT.

V and J are TRBV12-3 or TRBV12-4 and TRBJ1-1. This CDR3 spans 14 amino acids. The CDR3 sequence: CASSLIGSRTEAFF.

The chain is built from TRBV5-1 and TRBJ1-1. The CDR3 spans 13 residues. CDR1 and CDR2 from the germline V gene are SGHRS and YFSETQ. CDR3 amino acids: CASRAAGPTEAFF.

The chain's CDR3 is CASSKEPETQYF. V gene TRBV5-1 combines with J gene TRBJ2-5. This CDR3 spans 12 amino acids. CDR1 and CDR2 from the germline V gene are SGHRS and YFSETQ.

The gene calls are TRBV7-2 and TRBJ2-7; TCRdb indicates TRBD2, and absent DNA this call remains unverified. The CDR3 contains 14 residues. Germline V lookup: CDR1 SGHTA, CDR2 FQGNSA. This CDR3 reads CASKVAGGRNEQYF.

V usage is TRBV18 and J usage is TRBJ1-3. In germline, CDR1 is KGHSH, CDR2 LQKENI. The CDR3 covers 15 residues. The CDR3 here is CASSPAEVSGNTIYF.

The chain recombines TRBV5-1 with TRBJ1-2; TCRdb's assignment of TRBD1 cannot be checked, as there is no DNA. Germline lookup yields CDR1 SGHRS and CDR2 YFSETQ. The CDR3 runs to 14 residues. The CDR3 spells CASSWQGANYGYTF.

CDR3 in amino acids: CSASTGGNEQFF. The rearrangement links TRBV29-1 to TRBJ2-1; TCRdb selects TRBD1, and the lack of DNA leaves this call unchecked. The germline gives CDR1 SQVTM, CDR2 ANQGSEA. The CDR3 extends over 12 amino acids.

The rearrangement links TRBV12-3 or TRBV12-4 to TRBJ2-7; there is no DNA to check the TCRdb D call of TRBD2. CDR3 length: 14 residues. This chain's CDR3 is CASSLSGSGYEQYF.

CDR3 sequence reads: CASSQDVGSYNEQFF. The chain carries TRBV4-3 and TRBJ2-1. The CDR3 runs to 15 residues. Germline lookup yields CDR1 LGHNA and CDR2 YSLEER.

The chain recombines TRBV10-3 with TRBJ2-3; TCRdb outputs TRBD2, but without DNA this stays unchecked. Germline CDR1 ENHRY, CDR2 SYGVKD. The CDR3 runs 17 residues. CDR3 residues: CAISESGGGGGTDTQYF.

The J gene is TRBJ1-2, the V gene TRBV30. Germline CDR1 GTSNPN, CDR2 SVGIG (reference sequence). The length of the CDR3 is 13 residues. CDR3 residues: CAWTPDSTYGYTF.

CDR3 residues: CASSLGHTSTDTQYF. V is TRBV7-7 and J is TRBJ2-3. The CDR3 length is 15 residues. Germline V gene data show CDR1 as SSHAT and CDR2 as FNYEAQ (reference sequence).

The CDR3 protein is CASSLSGTEQYF. The rearrangement joins TRBV7-9 to TRBJ2-7. Germline values: CDR1 SEHNR, CDR2 FQNEAQ (reference sequence). The CDR3 is made up of 12 amino acids.

The rearrangement joins TRBV29-1 to TRBJ2-7; TCRdb designates TRBD2, a call that cannot be tested without DNA. The CDR3 length is 11 residues. CDR1 and CDR2 from the germline V gene are SQVTM and ANQGSEA. This CDR3 is CSVERAYEQYF.